The following is a TCR beta chain sequence with its context. Antigen specificity is unknown. This CDR3 is built from 11 residues. The junction had 5 bases not matched to a gene; V was cut back by 5 bases and J by 11 bases. CDR1 and CDR2 from the germline V gene are MDHEN and SYDVKM. This specimen belongs to a study of shared clonotypes between healthy human individuals. Overall study context: Serving as donors were a couple of women and three men, whose ages spanned 18 to 49.

Donors were healthy HIV-negative adults without recently reported acute infections or vaccinations. The study, taken as a whole, reports: Shared across a few donors were around 5% of the naive CD4 clonotypes.

Here immunoSEQ multiplex PCR was the method, and the copy in TCRdb shows in-frame clones only, minus some. Of millions of clones listed, approximately 93% are singletons. This sequence originates from a man aged 18-30 years in good health. Some clones in this sample may be carry-over from other donors' samples. The J gene is TRBJ1-1, the V gene TRBV28, with TRBD1 identical over 7 bases. The sequencing sample was made of naive CD4+ T cells from PBMCs. Subset indicated: CD45RA+ positively selected. For the CDR3, the DNA is TGTGCCAGCAGTCCGGGACAGAGGGCTTTCTTT. This translates into CASSPGQRAFF.